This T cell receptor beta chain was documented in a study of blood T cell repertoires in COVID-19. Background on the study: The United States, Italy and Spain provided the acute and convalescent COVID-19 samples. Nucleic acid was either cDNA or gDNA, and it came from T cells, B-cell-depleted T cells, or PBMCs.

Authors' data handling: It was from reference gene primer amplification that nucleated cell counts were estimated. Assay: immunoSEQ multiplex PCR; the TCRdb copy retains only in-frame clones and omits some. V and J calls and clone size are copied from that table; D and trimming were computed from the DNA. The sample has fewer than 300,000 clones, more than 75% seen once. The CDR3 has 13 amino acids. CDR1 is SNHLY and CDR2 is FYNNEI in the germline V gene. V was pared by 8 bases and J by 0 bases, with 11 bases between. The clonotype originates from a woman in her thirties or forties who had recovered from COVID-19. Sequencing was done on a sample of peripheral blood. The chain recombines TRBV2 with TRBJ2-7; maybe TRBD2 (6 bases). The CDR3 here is CASGTVFSYEQYF. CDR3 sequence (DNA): TGTGCCAGCGGGACTGTCTTCTCCTACGAGCAGTACTTC.